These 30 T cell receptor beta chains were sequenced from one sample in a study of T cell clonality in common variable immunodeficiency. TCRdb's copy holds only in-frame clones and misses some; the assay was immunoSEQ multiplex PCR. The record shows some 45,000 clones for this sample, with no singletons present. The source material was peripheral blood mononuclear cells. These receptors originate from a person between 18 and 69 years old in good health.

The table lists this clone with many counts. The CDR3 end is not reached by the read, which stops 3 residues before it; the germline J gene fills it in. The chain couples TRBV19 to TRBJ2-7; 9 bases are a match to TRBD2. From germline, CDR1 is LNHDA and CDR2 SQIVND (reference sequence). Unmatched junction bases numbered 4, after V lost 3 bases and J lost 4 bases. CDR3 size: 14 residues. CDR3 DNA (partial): TGTGCCAGTAGTATTGGCCTAGCGGGGTACGAG. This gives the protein CASSIGLAGYE. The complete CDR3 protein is CASSIGLAGYEQYF.

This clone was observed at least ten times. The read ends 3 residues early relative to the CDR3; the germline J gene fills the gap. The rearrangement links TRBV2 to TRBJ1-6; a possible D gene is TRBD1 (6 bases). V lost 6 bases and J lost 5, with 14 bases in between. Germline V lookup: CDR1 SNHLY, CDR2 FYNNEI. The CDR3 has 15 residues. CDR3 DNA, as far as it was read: TGTGCCAGCAGGCCGGACAGTCCCCATAATTCACCC. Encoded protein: CASRPDSPHNSP. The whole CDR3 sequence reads CASRPDSPHNSPLHF.

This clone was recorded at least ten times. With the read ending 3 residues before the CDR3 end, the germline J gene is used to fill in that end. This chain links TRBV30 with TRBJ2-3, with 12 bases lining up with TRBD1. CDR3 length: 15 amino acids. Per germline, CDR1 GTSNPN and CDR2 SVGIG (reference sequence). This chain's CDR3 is CAWSGGQGASQPQYF. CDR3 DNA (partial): TGTGCCTGGAGTGGGGGACAGGGGGCCAGTCAGCCG. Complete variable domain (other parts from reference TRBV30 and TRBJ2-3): SQTIHQWPATLVQPVGSPLSLECTVEGTSNPNLYWYRQAAGRGLQLLFYSVGIGQISSEVPQNLSASRPQDRQFILSSKKLLLSDSGFYLCAWSGGQGASQPQYFGPGTRLTVL.

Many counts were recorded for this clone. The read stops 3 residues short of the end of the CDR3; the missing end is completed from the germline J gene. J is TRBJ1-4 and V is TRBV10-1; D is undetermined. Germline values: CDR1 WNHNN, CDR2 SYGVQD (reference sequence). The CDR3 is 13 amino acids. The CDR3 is CASSEESGSPLFF. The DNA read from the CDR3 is TGCGCCAGCAGTGAGGAAAGTGGCTCACCA.

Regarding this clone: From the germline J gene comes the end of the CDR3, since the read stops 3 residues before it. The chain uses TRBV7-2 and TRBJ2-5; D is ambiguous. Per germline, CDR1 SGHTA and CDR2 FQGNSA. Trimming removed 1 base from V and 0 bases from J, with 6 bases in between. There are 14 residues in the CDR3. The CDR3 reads CASSLGYHQETQYF. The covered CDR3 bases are TGTGCCAGCAGCTTAGGCTACCACCAAGAGACC.

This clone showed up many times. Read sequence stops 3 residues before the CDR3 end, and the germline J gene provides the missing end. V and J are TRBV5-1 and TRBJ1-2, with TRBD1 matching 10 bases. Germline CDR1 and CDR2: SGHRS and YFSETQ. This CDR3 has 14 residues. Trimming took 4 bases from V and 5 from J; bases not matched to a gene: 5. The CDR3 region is CASSPGQGKYGYTF. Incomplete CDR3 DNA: TGCGCCAGCAGCCCGGGACAGGGGAAGTATGGC. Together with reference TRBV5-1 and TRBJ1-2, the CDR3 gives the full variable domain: KAGVTQTPRYLIKTRGQQVTLSCSPISGHRSVSWYQQTPGQGLQFLFEYFSETQRNKGNFPGRFSGRQFSNSRSEMNVSTLELGDSALYLCASSPGQGKYGYTFGSGTRLTVV.

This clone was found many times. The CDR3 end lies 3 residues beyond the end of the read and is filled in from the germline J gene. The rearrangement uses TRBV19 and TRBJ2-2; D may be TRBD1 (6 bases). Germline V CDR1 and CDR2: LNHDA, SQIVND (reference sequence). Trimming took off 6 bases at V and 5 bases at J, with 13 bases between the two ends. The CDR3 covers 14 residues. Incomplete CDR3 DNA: TGTGCCAGTAGGGGGGACATAGTAACCGGGGAG. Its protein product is CASRGDIVTGE. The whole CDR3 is CASRGDIVTGELFF.

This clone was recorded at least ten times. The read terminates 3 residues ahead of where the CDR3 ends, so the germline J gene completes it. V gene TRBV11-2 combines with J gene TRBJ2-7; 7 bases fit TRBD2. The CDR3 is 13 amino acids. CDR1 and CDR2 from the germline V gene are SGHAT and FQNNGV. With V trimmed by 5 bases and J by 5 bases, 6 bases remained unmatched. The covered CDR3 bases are TGTGCCAGCAGCCCCCCCAGCGGGGACGAG. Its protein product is CASSPPSGDE. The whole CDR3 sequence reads CASSPPSGDEQYF. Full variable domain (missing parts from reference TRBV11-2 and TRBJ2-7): EAGVAQSPRYKIIEKRQSVAFWCNPISGHATLYWYQQILGQGPKLLIQFQNNGVVDDSQLPKDRFSAERLKGVDSTLKIQPAKLEDSAVYLCASSPPSGDEQYFGPGTRLTVT.

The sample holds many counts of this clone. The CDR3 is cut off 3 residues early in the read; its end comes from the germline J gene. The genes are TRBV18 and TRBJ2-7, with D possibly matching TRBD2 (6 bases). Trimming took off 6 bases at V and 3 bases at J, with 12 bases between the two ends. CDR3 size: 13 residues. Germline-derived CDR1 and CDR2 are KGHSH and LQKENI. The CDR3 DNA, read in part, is TGTGCCAGCTCTAGGGACGGGGGCTACGAG. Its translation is CASSRDGGYE. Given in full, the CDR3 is CASSRDGGYEQYF.

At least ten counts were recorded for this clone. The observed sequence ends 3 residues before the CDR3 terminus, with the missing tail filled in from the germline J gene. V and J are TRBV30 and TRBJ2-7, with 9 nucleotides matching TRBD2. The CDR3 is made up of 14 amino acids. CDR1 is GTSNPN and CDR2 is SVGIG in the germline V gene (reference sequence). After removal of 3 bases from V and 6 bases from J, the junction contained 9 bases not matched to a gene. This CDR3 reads CAWSYIAGVGEQYF. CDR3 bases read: TGTGCCTGGAGCTATATAGCGGGGGTGGGCGAG.

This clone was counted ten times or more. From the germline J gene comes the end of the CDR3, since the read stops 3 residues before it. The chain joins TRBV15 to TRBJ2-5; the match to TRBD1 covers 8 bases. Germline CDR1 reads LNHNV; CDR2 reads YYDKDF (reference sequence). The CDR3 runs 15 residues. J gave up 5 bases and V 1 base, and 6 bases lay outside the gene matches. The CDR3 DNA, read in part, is TGTGCCACCAGCAGAGCTCAGGGGGCTGAGGAGACC. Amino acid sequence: CATSRAQGAEET. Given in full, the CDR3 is CATSRAQGAEETQYF.

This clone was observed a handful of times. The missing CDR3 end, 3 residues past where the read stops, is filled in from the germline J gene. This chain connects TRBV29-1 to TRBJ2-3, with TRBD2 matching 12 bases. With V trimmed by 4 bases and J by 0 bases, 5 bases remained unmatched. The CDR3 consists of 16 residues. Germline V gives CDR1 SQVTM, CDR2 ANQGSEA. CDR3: CSVVPSGGASTDTQYF. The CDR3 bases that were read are TGCAGCGTTGTGCCTAGCGGGGGGGCCAGCACAGATACG.

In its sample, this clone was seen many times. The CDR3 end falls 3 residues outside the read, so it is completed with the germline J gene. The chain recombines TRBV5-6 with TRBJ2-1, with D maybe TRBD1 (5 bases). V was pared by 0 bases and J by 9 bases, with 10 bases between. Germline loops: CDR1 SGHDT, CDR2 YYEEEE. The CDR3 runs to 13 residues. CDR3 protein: CASSLEQGGEQFF. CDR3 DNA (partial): TGTGCCAGCAGCTTGGAGCAGGGTGGTGAG.

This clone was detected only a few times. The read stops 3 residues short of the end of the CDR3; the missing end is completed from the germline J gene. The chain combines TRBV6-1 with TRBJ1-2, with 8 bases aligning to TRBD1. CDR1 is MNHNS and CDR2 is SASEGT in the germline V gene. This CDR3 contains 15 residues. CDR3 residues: CASSEGTGRFNDYTF. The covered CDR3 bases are TGTGCCAGCAGTGAAGGGACAGGGAGGTTCAATGAC.

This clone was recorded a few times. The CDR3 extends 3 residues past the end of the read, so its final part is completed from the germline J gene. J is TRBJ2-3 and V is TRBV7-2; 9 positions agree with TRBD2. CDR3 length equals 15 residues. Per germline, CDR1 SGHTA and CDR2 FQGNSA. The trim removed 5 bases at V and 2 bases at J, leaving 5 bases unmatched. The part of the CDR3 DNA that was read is TGTGCCAGCAGCCCGCGGGGGGGCGCCACAGATACG. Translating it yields CASSPRGGATDT. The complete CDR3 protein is CASSPRGGATDTQYF.

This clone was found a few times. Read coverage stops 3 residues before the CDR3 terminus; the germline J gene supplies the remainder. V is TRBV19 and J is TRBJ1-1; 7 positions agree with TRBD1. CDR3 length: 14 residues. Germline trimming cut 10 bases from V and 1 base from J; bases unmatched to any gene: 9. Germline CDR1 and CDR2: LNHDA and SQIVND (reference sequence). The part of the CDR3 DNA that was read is TGTGCCATCCGACAGGGATCCGCGAACACTGAA. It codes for CAIRQGSANTE. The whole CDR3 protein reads CAIRQGSANTEAFF. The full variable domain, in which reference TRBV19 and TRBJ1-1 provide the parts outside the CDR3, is DGGITQSPKYLFRKEGQNVTLSCEQNLNHDAMYWYRQDPGQGLRLIYYSQIVNDFQKGDIAEGYSVSREKKESFPLTVTSAQKNPTAFYLCAIRQGSANTEAFFGQGTRLTVV.

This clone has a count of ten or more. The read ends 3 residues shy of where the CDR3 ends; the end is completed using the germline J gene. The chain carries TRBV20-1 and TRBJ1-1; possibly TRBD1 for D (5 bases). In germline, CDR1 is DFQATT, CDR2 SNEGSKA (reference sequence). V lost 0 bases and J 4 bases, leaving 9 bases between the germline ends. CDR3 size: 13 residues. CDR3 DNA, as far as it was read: TGCAGTGCTAGAGACAGGGTCGTCACTGAA. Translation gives CSARDRVVTE. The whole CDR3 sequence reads CSARDRVVTEAFF.

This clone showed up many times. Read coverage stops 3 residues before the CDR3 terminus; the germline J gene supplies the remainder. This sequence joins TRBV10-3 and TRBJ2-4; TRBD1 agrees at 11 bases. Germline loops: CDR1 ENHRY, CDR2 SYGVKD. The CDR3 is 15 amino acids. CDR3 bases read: TGTGCCATCACCAAAACCGGGACAGGGGGGGAAGTT. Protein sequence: CAITKTGTGGEV. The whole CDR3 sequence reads CAITKTGTGGEVQYF.

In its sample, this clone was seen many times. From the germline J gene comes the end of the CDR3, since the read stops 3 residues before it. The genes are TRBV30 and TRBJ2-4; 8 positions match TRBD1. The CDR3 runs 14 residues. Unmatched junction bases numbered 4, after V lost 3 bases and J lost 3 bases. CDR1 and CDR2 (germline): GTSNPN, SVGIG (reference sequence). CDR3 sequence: CAWSLGQGKNIQYF. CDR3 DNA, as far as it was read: TGTGCCTGGAGCCTCGGACAGGGCAAAAACATT.

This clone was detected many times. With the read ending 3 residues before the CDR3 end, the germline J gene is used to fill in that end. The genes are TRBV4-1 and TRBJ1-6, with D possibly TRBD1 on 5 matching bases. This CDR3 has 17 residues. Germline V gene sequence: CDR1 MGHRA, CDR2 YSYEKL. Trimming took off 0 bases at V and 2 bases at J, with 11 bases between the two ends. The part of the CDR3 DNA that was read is TGCGCCAGCAGCCAAGACCAGGGTAACACCTATAATTCACCC. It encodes CASSQDQGNTYNSP. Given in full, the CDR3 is CASSQDQGNTYNSPLHF.

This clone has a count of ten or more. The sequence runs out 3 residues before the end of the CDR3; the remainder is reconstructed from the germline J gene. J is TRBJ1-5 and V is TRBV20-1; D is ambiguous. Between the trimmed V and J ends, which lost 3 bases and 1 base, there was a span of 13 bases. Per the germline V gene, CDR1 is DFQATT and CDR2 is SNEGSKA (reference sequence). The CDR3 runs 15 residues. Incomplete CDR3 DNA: TGCAGTGCTAGCCAGACAAGCGGAAGCAATCAGCCC. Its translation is CSASQTSGSNQP. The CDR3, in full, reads CSASQTSGSNQPQHF.

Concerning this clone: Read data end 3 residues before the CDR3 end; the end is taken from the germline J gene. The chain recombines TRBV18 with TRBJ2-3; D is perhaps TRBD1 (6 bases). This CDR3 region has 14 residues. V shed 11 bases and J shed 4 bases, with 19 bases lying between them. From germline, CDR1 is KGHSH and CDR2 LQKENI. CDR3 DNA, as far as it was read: TGTGCCTCCTCCCAAGGCAGGGGTCCAGATACG. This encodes CASSQGRGPDT. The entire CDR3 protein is CASSQGRGPDTQYF.

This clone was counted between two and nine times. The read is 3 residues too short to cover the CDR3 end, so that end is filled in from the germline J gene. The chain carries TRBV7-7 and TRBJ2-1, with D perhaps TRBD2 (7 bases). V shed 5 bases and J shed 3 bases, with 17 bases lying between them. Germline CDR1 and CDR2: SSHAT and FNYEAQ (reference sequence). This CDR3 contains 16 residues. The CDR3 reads CASSRLGGANYNEQFF. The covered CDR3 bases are TGTGCCAGCAGCCGTCTTGGGGGGGCCAACTACAATGAG.

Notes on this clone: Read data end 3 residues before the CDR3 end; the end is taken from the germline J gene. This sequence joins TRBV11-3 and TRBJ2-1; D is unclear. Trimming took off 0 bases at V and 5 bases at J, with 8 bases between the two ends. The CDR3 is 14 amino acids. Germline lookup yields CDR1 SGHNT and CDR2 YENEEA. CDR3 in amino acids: CASSLDGLNNEQFF. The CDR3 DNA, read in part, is TGTGCCAGCAGCTTAGATGGGCTGAACAATGAG.

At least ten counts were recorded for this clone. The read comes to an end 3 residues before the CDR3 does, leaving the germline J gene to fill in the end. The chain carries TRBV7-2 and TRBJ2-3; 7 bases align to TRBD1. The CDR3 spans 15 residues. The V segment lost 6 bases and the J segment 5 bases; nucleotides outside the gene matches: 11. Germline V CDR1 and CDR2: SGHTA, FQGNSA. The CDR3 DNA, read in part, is TGTGCCAGCAGTCCCCCCGCAGGGGGAAGAGATACG. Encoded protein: CASSPPAGGRDT. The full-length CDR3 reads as CASSPPAGGRDTQYF.

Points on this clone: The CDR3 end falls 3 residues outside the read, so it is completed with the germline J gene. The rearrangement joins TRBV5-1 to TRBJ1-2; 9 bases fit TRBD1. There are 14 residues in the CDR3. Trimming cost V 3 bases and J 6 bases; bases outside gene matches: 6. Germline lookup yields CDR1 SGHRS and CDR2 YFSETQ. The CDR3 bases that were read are TGCGCCAGCAGCTCGGGGACAGGGACAGATGGC. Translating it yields CASSSGTGTDG. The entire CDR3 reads CASSSGTGTDGYTF. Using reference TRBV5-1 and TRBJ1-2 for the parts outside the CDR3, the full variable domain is KAGVTQTPRYLIKTRGQQVTLSCSPISGHRSVSWYQQTPGQGLQFLFEYFSETQRNKGNFPGRFSGRQFSNSRSEMNVSTLELGDSALYLCASSSGTGTDGYTFGSGTRLTVV.

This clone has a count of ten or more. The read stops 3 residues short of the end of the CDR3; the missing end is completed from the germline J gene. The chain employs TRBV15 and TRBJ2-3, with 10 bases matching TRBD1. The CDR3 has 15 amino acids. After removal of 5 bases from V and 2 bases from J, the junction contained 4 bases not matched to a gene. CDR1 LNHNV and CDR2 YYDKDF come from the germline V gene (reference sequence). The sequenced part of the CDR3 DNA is TGTGCCACCAGCCTAGGACAGGGGGTCACAGATACG. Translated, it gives CATSLGQGVTDT. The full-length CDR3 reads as CATSLGQGVTDTQYF.

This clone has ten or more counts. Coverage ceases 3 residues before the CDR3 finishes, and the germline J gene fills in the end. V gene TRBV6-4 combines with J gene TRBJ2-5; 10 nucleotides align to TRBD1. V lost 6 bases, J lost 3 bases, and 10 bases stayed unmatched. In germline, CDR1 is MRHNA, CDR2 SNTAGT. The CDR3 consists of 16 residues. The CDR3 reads CASSGTGVVRKETQYF. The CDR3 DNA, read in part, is TGTGCCAGCAGCGGGACAGGGGTCGTCAGGAAAGAGACC.

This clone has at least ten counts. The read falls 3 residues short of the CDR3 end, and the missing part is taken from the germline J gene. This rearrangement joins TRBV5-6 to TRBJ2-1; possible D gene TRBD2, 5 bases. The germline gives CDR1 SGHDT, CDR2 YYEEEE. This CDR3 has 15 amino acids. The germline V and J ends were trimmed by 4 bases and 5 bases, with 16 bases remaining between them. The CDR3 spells CASSPLPGSNNEQFF. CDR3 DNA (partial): TGTGCCAGCAGCCCCCTGCCGGGGTCTAACAATGAG. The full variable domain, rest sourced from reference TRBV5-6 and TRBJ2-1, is DAGVTQSPTHLIKTRGQQVTLRCSPKSGHDTVSWYQQALGQGPQFIFQYYEEEERQRGNFPDRFSGHQFPNYSSELNVNALLLGDSALYLCASSPLPGSNNEQFFGPGTRLTVL.

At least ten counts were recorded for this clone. Incomplete CDR3 DNA: TGTGCCAGCAGTGCGGTGGTCGGTGCCTATAATTCACCC. Protein: CASSAVVGAYNSP. The complete CDR3 sequence is CASSAVVGAYNSPLHF. This chain connects TRBV6-1 to TRBJ1-6; D is uncertain. The CDR3 is cut off 3 residues early in the read; its end comes from the germline J gene. The V end was cut by 4 bases, the J end by 2 bases, with 12 bases between. This CDR3 has 16 amino acids. Germline CDR1 reads MNHNS; CDR2 reads SASEGT.